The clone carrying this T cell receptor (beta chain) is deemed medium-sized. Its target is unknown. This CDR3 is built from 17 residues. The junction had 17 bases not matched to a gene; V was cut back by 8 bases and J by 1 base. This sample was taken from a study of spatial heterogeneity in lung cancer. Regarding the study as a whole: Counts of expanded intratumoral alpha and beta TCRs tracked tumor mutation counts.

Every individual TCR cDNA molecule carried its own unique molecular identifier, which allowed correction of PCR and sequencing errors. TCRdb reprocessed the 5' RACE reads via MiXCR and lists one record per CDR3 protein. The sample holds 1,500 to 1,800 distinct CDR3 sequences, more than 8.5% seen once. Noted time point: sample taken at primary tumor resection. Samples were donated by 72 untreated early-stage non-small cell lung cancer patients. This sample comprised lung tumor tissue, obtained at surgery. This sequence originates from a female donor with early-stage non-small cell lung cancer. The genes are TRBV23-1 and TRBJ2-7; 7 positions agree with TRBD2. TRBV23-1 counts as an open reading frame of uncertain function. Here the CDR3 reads CASWTRECRVSSYEQYF. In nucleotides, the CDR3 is TGCGCCAGCTGGACTAGAGAGTGTCGGGTCAGTTCCTACGAGCAGTACTTC.